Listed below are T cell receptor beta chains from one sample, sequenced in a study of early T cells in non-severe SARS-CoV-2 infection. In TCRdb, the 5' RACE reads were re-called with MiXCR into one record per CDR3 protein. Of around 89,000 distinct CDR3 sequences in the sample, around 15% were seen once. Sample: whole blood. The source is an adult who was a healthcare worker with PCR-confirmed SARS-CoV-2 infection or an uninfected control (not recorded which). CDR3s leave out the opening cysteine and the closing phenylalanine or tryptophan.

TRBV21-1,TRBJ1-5,ASSKEASHQGSNQPQH
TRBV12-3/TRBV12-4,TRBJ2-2,ASSDFGRNTGELF
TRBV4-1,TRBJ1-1,ASLPTGGITEAF
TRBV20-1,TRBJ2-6,SASRANVLT
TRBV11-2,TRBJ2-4,ASSFSMGLAGDPKNIQY
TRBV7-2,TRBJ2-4,ASSLAVSSGGAKNIQY
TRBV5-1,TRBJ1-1,ASSLGYMNTEAF
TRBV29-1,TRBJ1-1,SVRGNTEAF
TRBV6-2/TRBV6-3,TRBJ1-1,ASSYPMTAEAF
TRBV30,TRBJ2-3,AWGSQGFGTDTQY
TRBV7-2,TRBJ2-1,ASSSGLAPNEQF
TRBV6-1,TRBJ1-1,ASSEVRNTEAF
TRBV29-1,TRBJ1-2,SVAGTGGLRGYT
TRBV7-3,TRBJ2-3,ASSLTPGATDTQY
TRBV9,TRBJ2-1,ASSVLRTGLNEQF
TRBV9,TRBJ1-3,ASSVADRGGGNTIY
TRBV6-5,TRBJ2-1,ASSYSILAGREHSYNEQF